This is a list of T cell receptor beta chains from one sample in a study of read filtering for tumor transcriptome and immune sequencing. Each CDR3 protein gets one entry after TCRdb re-called the reads with MiXCR. The sample shows 50,000 or so distinct CDR3 sequences, about 12% of them seen only once. The sequenced sample consisted of a population of CD138-negative cells sorted from bone marrow. All receptors derive from a donor aged 40 or older with multiple myeloma. The CDR3 runs from the conserved cysteine through the conserved F or W. A D gene is named only where the DNA matches it firmly. The size entry is marked missing in some rows and otherwise reads once, few, many or a size class.

J gene: TRBJ2-5; D gene: .; V gene: TRBV7-2; clone size: many; CDR3 protein: CASSPPTGQKETQYF; CDR3 DNA: TGTGCCAGCAGCCCCCCGACAGGACAGAAAGAGACCCAGTACTTC
J gene: TRBJ1-1; D gene: .; V gene: TRBV4-1; clone size: many; CDR3 protein: CASSQVLGGHQNTEAFF; CDR3 DNA: TGCGCCAGCAGCCAAGTGCTAGGGGGACACCAGAACACTGAAGCTTTCTTT
J gene: TRBJ1-5; D gene: .; V gene: TRBV12-3/TRBV12-4; clone size: many; CDR3 protein: CASTSPRQPQHF; CDR3 DNA: TGTGCCAGCACCTCCCCCCGCCAGCCCCAGCATTTT
J gene: TRBJ2-1; D gene: .; V gene: TRBV9; clone size: .; CDR3 protein: CASRVGRGVYNEQFF; CDR3 DNA: TGTGCCAGCAGGGTAGGCAGGGGAGTCTACAATGAGCAGTTCTTC
J gene: TRBJ1-5; D gene: .; V gene: TRBV12-3/TRBV12-4; clone size: many; CDR3 protein: CASSYTTGGNQPQHF; CDR3 DNA: TGTGCCAGCAGTTATACGACAGGAGGCAATCAGCCCCAGCATTTT
J gene: TRBJ2-5; D gene: .; V gene: TRBV5-1; clone size: many; CDR3 protein: CASSSRSGPGPQETQYF; CDR3 DNA: TGCGCCAGCAGCTCGAGGAGCGGGCCCGGGCCGCAAGAGACCCAGTACTTC
J gene: TRBJ2-2; D gene: .; V gene: TRBV11-3; clone size: many; CDR3 protein: CASSSPGRSTGELFF; CDR3 DNA: TGTGCCAGCAGCTCCCCAGGGAGGAGCACCGGGGAGCTGTTTTTT
J gene: TRBJ1-1; D gene: .; V gene: TRBV7-3; clone size: many; CDR3 protein: CASSARGMNTEAFF; CDR3 DNA: TGTGCCAGCAGCGCCCGCGGAATGAACACTGAAGCTTTCTTT
J gene: TRBJ2-7; D gene: .; V gene: TRBV3-1; clone size: many; CDR3 protein: CASEGGGYEQYF; CDR3 DNA: TGTGCCAGCGAAGGTGGAGGGTACGAGCAGTACTTC
J gene: TRBJ2-1; D gene: .; V gene: TRBV5-6; clone size: medium-sized; CDR3 protein: CASSSGDRSYNEQFF; CDR3 DNA: TGTGCCAGCAGCTCAGGGGACCGATCCTACAATGAGCAGTTCTTC
J gene: TRBJ2-7; D gene: .; V gene: TRBV29-1; clone size: many; CDR3 protein: CSVEPPSASVGEQYF; CDR3 DNA: TGCAGCGTTGAGCCCCCTAGCGCCTCTGTGGGCGAGCAGTACTTC
J gene: TRBJ2-1; D gene: TRBD1; V gene: TRBV6-2/TRBV6-3; clone size: .; CDR3 protein: CASRRPTGGPTNEQFF; CDR3 DNA: TGTGCCAGCAGACGCCCGACAGGGGGCCCTACTAATGAGCAGTTCTTC
J gene: TRBJ2-7; D gene: .; V gene: TRBV7-9; clone size: many; CDR3 protein: CASSPTTGIGSYEQYF; CDR3 DNA: TGTGCCAGCAGCCCAACCACAGGGATTGGGTCCTACGAGCAGTACTTC
J gene: TRBJ1-3; D gene: TRBD1; V gene: TRBV7-9; clone size: many; CDR3 protein: CASSSPTGGGGNTIYF; CDR3 DNA: TGTGCCAGCAGCTCGCCGACAGGGGGCGGTGGAAACACCATATATTTT
J gene: TRBJ2-5; D gene: TRBD2; V gene: TRBV5-1; clone size: many; CDR3 protein: CASSSGLAVSETQYF; CDR3 DNA: TGCGCCAGCAGCTCAGGACTAGCGGTTTCGGAGACCCAGTACTTC
J gene: TRBJ2-1; D gene: TRBD1; V gene: TRBV3-1; clone size: many; CDR3 protein: CAGRERDSYNEQFF; CDR3 DNA: TGTGCCGGGCGAGAGAGGGACAGCTACAATGAGCAGTTCTTC
J gene: TRBJ1-4; D gene: .; V gene: TRBV6-2/TRBV6-3; clone size: many; CDR3 protein: CASSYAGLGEKLFF; CDR3 DNA: TGTGCCAGCAGTTATGCCGGGCTGGGGGAAAAACTGTTTTTT
J gene: TRBJ1-5; D gene: .; V gene: TRBV28; clone size: many; CDR3 protein: CASSLGIPSGNQPQHF; CDR3 DNA: TGTGCCAGCAGTTTAGGGATCCCGAGCGGCAATCAGCCCCAGCATTTT
J gene: TRBJ2-7; D gene: .; V gene: TRBV5-1; clone size: many; CDR3 protein: CASSHSSTAYEQYF; CDR3 DNA: TGCGCCAGCAGCCATTCAAGCACTGCCTACGAGCAGTACTTC
J gene: TRBJ2-3; D gene: .; V gene: TRBV7-9; clone size: many; CDR3 protein: CASSFRLLRGPGYTQYF; CDR3 DNA: TGTGCCAGCAGCTTTCGTCTCCTAAGGGGCCCGGGGTATACGCAGTATTTT
J gene: TRBJ2-3; D gene: .; V gene: TRBV11-2; clone size: many; CDR3 protein: CASSLDIRTHTDTQYF; CDR3 DNA: TGTGCCAGCAGCTTAGATATCAGGACCCACACAGATACGCAGTATTTT
J gene: TRBJ2-1; D gene: .; V gene: TRBV7-6; clone size: once; CDR3 protein: CASRPFGRGAPNNGQSF; CDR3 DNA: .
J gene: TRBJ2-2; D gene: TRBD1; V gene: TRBV5-1; clone size: many; CDR3 protein: CASSQGTGGGTGELFF; CDR3 DNA: TGCGCCAGCAGCCAAGGGACAGGGGGCGGCACCGGGGAGCTGTTTTTT
J gene: TRBJ2-5; D gene: TRBD2; V gene: TRBV20-1; clone size: many; CDR3 protein: CSARVRLAETQYF; CDR3 DNA: TGCAGTGCTAGAGTTAGACTAGCGGAGACCCAGTACTTC
J gene: TRBJ1-5; D gene: .; V gene: TRBV6-2/TRBV6-3; clone size: .; CDR3 protein: CASSYTVSQPQHF; CDR3 DNA: TGTGCCAGCAGTTACACCGTCAGCCAGCCCCAGCATTTT
J gene: TRBJ2-3; D gene: .; V gene: TRBV7-9; clone size: many; CDR3 protein: CASSTTDTQYF; CDR3 DNA: TGTGCCAGCAGCACCACAGATACGCAGTATTTT
J gene: TRBJ1-6; D gene: .; V gene: TRBV2; clone size: many; CDR3 protein: CASSIVGDSPLHF; CDR3 DNA: TGTGCCAGCAGCATCGTGGGGGATTCACCCCTCCACTTT
J gene: TRBJ1-5; D gene: .; V gene: TRBV19; clone size: .; CDR3 protein: CASQTIAGSNQPQHF; CDR3 DNA: TGTGCCAGCCAAACGATAGCGGGTAGCAATCAGCCCCAGCATTTT
J gene: TRBJ2-1; D gene: TRBD2; V gene: TRBV7-2; clone size: few; CDR3 protein: CASSLLAGGRNEQFF; CDR3 DNA: TGTGCCAGCAGCCTTCTAGCGGGGGGCAGGAATGAGCAGTTCTTC
J gene: TRBJ1-6; D gene: .; V gene: TRBV11-2; clone size: many; CDR3 protein: CASSLDQVAPLHF; CDR3 DNA: TGTGCCAGCAGCTTAGATCAGGTCGCACCCCTCCACTTT